A selection of T cell receptor beta chains follows, all from one sample in a study of T cells after posttransplantation cyclophosphamide. Assay: immunoSEQ multiplex PCR; the TCRdb copy retains only in-frame clones and omits some. Altogether approximately 2,500 clones were found in the sample, and no singletons occur. The sequencing here drew on PBMCs, taken 30 days after allogeneic stem cell transplant with posttransplant cyclophosphamide. All receptors derive from a female patient between 55 and 75 years old who received an allogeneic stem cell transplant from an unrelated donor, was CMV-positive, and had acute GVHD only. Some T cells may be provided by the graft donor. Both conserved end residues are part of each CDR3. A D gene is named only where the DNA matches it firmly. Clone size, where shown, is once, few, many, or a class for clones that have expanded.

many	TRBV6-5	TRBJ2-5	NA	CASSYQTAETQYF	TGTGCCAGCAGTTATCAGACAGCGGAGACCCAGTACTTC
many	TRBV7-3	TRBJ2-1	TRBD2	CASSLTSGDYNEQFF	TGTGCCAGCAGCCTAACTAGCGGTGACTACAATGAGCAGTTCTTC
many	TRBV7-6	TRBJ2-7	TRBD1	CASSPSGTGVYEQYF	TGTGCCAGCAGCCCCTCCGGGACAGGGGTCTACGAGCAGTACTTC
many	TRBV28	TRBJ2-7	TRBD2	CASSLQTSGSYEQYF	TGTGCCAGCAGTTTGCAGACTAGCGGATCCTACGAGCAGTACTTC
large	TRBV4-3	TRBJ2-2	NA	CASSQEVVGTGELFF	TGCGCCAGCAGCCAAGAGGTGGTAGGGACCGGGGAGCTGTTTTTT
medium-sized	TRBV10-3	TRBJ1-4	NA	CATTQGVDEKLFF	TGTGCCACAACACAGGGAGTTGATGAAAAACTGTTTTTT
medium-sized	TRBV6-2/TRBV6-3	TRBJ2-7	TRBD1	CASSYSRQGPNPSYEQYF	TGTGCCAGCAGTTACTCGAGACAGGGGCCAAACCCCTCCTACGAGCAGTACTTC
many	TRBV15	TRBJ2-1	TRBD2	CATSRESASGRASFNDNEQFF	TGTGCCACCAGCAGGGAGTCGGCGAGCGGGAGGGCCTCCTTTAATGACAATGAGCAGTTCTTC
few	TRBV29-1	TRBJ2-7	TRBD2	CSATSGTFYQQYF	TGCAGCGCCACTAGCGGAACTTTCTATCAGCAGTACTTC
medium-sized	TRBV6-1	TRBJ2-7	NA	CASSEAGFSGYSYEQYF	TGTGCCAGCAGTGAAGCTGGGTTCAGCGGGTACTCCTACGAGCAGTACTTC
few	TRBV28	TRBJ1-5	TRBD1	CASSIDGQGNQPQHF	TGTGCCAGCAGTATTGACGGACAGGGCAATCAGCCCCAGCATTTT
many	TRBV7-3	TRBJ2-1	NA	CASSLEADNEQFF	TGTGCCAGCAGCTTAGAAGCGGATAATGAGCAGTTCTTC
many	TRBV14	TRBJ2-7	TRBD2	CASSQGLAGDYEQYF	TGTGCCAGCAGCCAGGGACTAGCGGGGGACTACGAGCAGTACTTC
many	TRBV7-9	TRBJ1-1	TRBD1	CASSLPGQGDEAFF	TGTGCCAGCAGTCTCCCGGGACAGGGGGATGAAGCTTTCTTT
many	TRBV6-5	TRBJ2-1	TRBD2	CASSMGLAIEQFF	TGTGCCAGCAGTATGGGACTAGCGATTGAGCAGTTCTTC
many	TRBV15	TRBJ2-1	NA	CATSWARTPYNEQFF	TGTGCCACCTCTTGGGCCCGGACTCCCTACAATGAGCAGTTCTTC
many	TRBV6-2/TRBV6-3	TRBJ1-5	TRBD1	CASSRTGTQPQHF	TGTGCCAGCAGTCGGACAGGGACTCAGCCCCAGCATTTT
many	TRBV28	TRBJ2-7	NA	CASILYEQYF	TGTGCCAGCATCCTCTACGAGCAGTACTTC
NA	TRBV5-1	TRBJ2-5	NA	CASSRGEKETQYF	TGCGCCAGCAGTCGGGGAGAAAAAGAGACCCAGTACTTC
many	TRBV24-1	TRBJ1-2	TRBD1	CATSDPGQGNYGYTF	TGTGCCACCAGTGATCCGGGACAGGGGAACTATGGCTACACCTTC
many	TRBV12-3/TRBV12-4	TRBJ2-1	NA	CASSFSSGAYNEQFF	TGTGCCAGCAGTTTTAGTAGCGGAGCGTACAATGAGCAGTTCTTC
many	TRBV7-9	TRBJ1-3	NA	CASSFAVITGNTIYF	TGTGCCAGCAGCTTTGCAGTAATTACTGGAAACACCATATATTTT
many	TRBV5-5	TRBJ1-2	NA	CASSLIVGAAYGYTF	TGTGCCAGCAGCTTGATCGTGGGGGCGGCCTATGGCTACACCTTC
many	TRBV27	TRBJ2-3	NA	CASSFFSPSVAPRDTQYF	TGTGCCAGCAGCTTTTTTTCTCCTAGCGTCGCCCCTAGGGATACGCAGTATTTT
many	TRBV12-3/TRBV12-4	TRBJ2-7	TRBD2	CASRASGGRSSYEQYF	TGTGCCAGCAGGGCTAGCGGGGGCCGTAGCTCCTACGAGCAGTACTTC
few	TRBV7-8	TRBJ2-7	TRBD1	CASSLEDRVYEQYF	TGTGCCAGCAGCTTAGAGGACAGGGTTTACGAGCAGTACTTC
many	TRBV6-6	TRBJ2-7	TRBD1	CASSFDRGLLYEQYF	TGTGCCAGCAGCTTCGACAGGGGGTTACTTTACGAGCAGTACTTC
NA	TRBV5-1	TRBJ2-5	TRBD2	CASSFAGGPGSETQYF	TGCGCCAGCAGCTTTGCGGGGGGGCCGGGGTCGGAGACCCAGTACTTC
many	TRBV15	TRBJ1-1	TRBD1	CATSRDRLQGAQGEAFF	TGTGCCACCAGCAGAGATAGGTTGCAGGGGGCGCAGGGTGAAGCTTTCTTT
many	TRBV5-6	TRBJ2-7	NA	CASSFGEGLYEQYF	TGTGCCAGCAGCTTCGGAGAGGGCCTCTACGAGCAGTACTTC
many	TRBV6-5	TRBJ2-3	TRBD2	CASSYTSGRDTQYF	TGTGCCAGCAGTTACACTAGCGGGAGAGATACGCAGTATTTT
many	TRBV7-9	TRBJ2-3	NA	CASRSGWADTQYF	TGTGCCAGTCGGTCGGGGTGGGCAGATACGCAGTATTTT
many	TRBV27	TRBJ2-3	TRBD1	CASTPGGPGGTQYF	TGTGCCAGCACCCCAGGGGGACCGGGTGGTACGCAGTATTTT
medium-sized	TRBV13	TRBJ1-1	NA	CASSLEGAGIDFF	TGTGCCAGCAGCTTAGAAGGGGCAGGCATTGATTTCTTT
medium-sized	TRBV29-1	TRBJ2-2	TRBD2	CSGLNLAGGTSGELFF	TGCAGCGGCCTAAATCTGGCGGGGGGAACCTCCGGGGAGCTGTTTTTT
many	TRBV11-2	TRBJ2-1	NA	CASSSIAGTLYNEQFF	TGTGCCAGCAGCTCCATAGCAGGGACACTTTACAATGAGCAGTTCTTC
medium-sized	TRBV4-1	TRBJ1-3	NA	CASSQEAEAGNTIYF	TGCGCCAGCAGCCAAGAGGCAGAGGCTGGAAACACCATATATTTT
many	TRBV29-1	TRBJ2-7	NA	CSVETTAISSYEQYF	TGCAGCGTTGAAACGACAGCGATCAGCTCCTACGAGCAGTACTTC
many	TRBV4-3	TRBJ1-3	TRBD1	CASSFGGQGAGDTIYF	TGCGCCAGCAGCTTCGGGGGACAGGGGGCTGGTGACACCATATATTTT
many	TRBV19	TRBJ1-2	TRBD1	CASTPTGGAGFNGYTF	TGTGCCAGTACCCCGACAGGGGGCGCAGGGTTCAATGGCTACACCTTC
many	TRBV11-2	TRBJ2-7	TRBD1	CASSLWTGDEQYF	TGTGCCAGCAGCCTCTGGACAGGGGACGAGCAGTACTTC
many	TRBV28	TRBJ1-2	NA	CASSDGEQGQDYGYTF	TGTGCCAGCAGTGACGGAGAGCAGGGTCAGGACTATGGCTACACCTTC
many	TRBV19	TRBJ2-1	NA	CASRDPGTPRGDEQFF	TGTGCCAGTAGGGACCCCGGGACTCCAAGAGGCGATGAGCAGTTCTTC
medium-sized	TRBV10-3	TRBJ2-7	NA	CAIRDSQRRNEQYF	TGTGCCATCAGGGACAGTCAACGCCGAAACGAGCAGTACTTC
many	TRBV5-1	TRBJ1-1	TRBD1	CASSPGDRAVYTEAFF	TGCGCCAGCAGCCCGGGGGACAGGGCGGTTTACACTGAAGCTTTCTTT
medium-sized	TRBV27	TRBJ1-1	TRBD1	CASSGRGDTEAFF	TGTGCCAGCAGTGGCAGGGGGGACACTGAAGCTTTCTTT
medium-sized	TRBV28	TRBJ2-1	TRBD1	CASRDRTYNEQFF	TGTGCCAGCCGGGACAGGACCTACAATGAGCAGTTCTTC
medium-sized	TRBV6-2/TRBV6-3	TRBJ1-2	NA	CASSSQNYGYTF	TGTGCCAGCAGTTCCCAGAACTATGGCTACACCTTC
medium-sized	TRBV2	TRBJ2-2	TRBD1	CASKVQGLGGELFF	TGTGCCAGCAAAGTACAGGGGTTGGGCGGGGAGCTGTTTTTT
many	TRBV27	TRBJ2-3	NA	CASSYSFSADTQYF	TGTGCCAGCAGTTACTCCTTCTCCGCAGATACGCAGTATTTT
many	TRBV19	TRBJ2-6	NA	CASSYGAGANVLTF	TGTGCCAGTAGTTACGGGGCTGGGGCCAACGTCCTGACTTTC
many	TRBV13	TRBJ2-3	TRBD1	CASSVSTGTGSADTQYF	TGTGCCAGCAGCGTATCTACCGGGACAGGGAGTGCAGATACGCAGTATTTT
many	TRBV5-1	TRBJ2-7	TRBD2	CASSFPGLAGSSYEQYF	TGCGCCAGCAGCTTCCCAGGACTAGCGGGGAGCTCCTACGAGCAGTACTTC
many	TRBV7-9	TRBJ1-5	NA	CASSYLADQPQHF	TGTGCCAGCAGCTACCTAGCGGATCAGCCCCAGCATTTT
many	TRBV27	TRBJ2-7	TRBD1	CASSFFRDSYEQYF	TGTGCCAGCAGTTTTTTCCGGGACAGCTACGAGCAGTACTTC
few	TRBV7-6	TRBJ2-3	TRBD1	CASRPGTGGTDTQYF	TGTGCCAGCAGACCAGGTACAGGGGGAACAGATACGCAGTATTTT
many	TRBV5-8	TRBJ2-7	NA	CASSPSYEQYF	TGTGCCAGCAGCCCATCCTACGAGCAGTACTTC
few	TRBV7-8	TRBJ1-5	NA	CASSLGTGSNQPQHF	TGTGCCAGCAGCTTAGGAACAGGTAGCAATCAGCCCCAGCATTTT